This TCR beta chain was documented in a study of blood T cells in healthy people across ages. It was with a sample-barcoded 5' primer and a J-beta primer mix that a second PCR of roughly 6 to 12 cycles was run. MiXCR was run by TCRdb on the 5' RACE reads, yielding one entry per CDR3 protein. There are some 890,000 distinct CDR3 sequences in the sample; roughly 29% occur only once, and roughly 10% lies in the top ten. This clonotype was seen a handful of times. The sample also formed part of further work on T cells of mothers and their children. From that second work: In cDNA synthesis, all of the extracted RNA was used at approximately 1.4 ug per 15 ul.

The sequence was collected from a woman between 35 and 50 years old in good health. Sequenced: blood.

CDR3 DNA sequence: TGTGCCTGGAGCAATCGGGACAGGGGAATCTATGGCTACACCTTC. This translates into CAWSNRDRGIYGYTF. The J gene is TRBJ1-2, the V gene TRBV30, with TRBD1 identical over 10 bases. Trimming removed 3 bases from V and 4 bases from J; junction bases left unmatched: 8. There are 15 residues in the CDR3. Germline CDR1 is GTSNPN and CDR2 is SVGIG (reference sequence).